The following is a TCR beta chain sequence with its context. The sample is drawn from a study of cytomegalovirus exposure and HLA in healthy donors. The primer mix had 60 Vbeta and 13 Jbeta primers. The assay was immunoSEQ multiplex PCR, and TCRdb's table has in-frame clones only and misses some. The data hold 200,000 or so clones, with approximately 88% observed a single time. This receptor was taken from a boy between 2 and 10 years old in good health and CMV-seronegative. Sequenced material: PBMCs.

CDR3 region: CASSFYSGRGLEQYF. In DNA, the CDR3 is TGTGCCAGCAGCTTTTATTCCGGCAGGGGGCTCGAGCAGTACTTC. V gene TRBV11-2 combines with J gene TRBJ2-7; 8 bases are a match to TRBD1. The CDR3 sequence is 15 residues long. Germline V gene data show CDR1 as SGHAT and CDR2 as FQNNGV. The V gene end was trimmed by 3 bases and the J gene end by 6 bases; junction bases not matched to a gene: 10.